One sample yielded the 30 T cell receptor beta chains listed below, sequenced in a study of beta chain features in type 1 diabetes. Their target antigens are unknown. Investigators reverse transcribed all isolated RNA, so they sequenced expressed TCRB transcripts. Here immunoSEQ multiplex PCR was the method, and the copy in TCRdb shows in-frame clones only, minus some. The sample has 600,000 to 700,000 clones, 9.5% to 15% seen once. Overall study results and limits: The study found moderately but significantly shorter TCRB CDR3s in all four CD4+ subsets of Type 1 diabetes patients.

Sequenced material: naive CD4+ T cells from blood. Source of these receptors: a man aged 25 to 40 with type 1 diabetes.

The rearrangement joins TRBV18 to TRBJ2-3; tentatively, D is TRBD1 or TRBD2 (5 bases each). Germline lookup yields CDR1 KGHSH and CDR2 LQKENI. There are 17 residues in the CDR3. Trimming stripped 1 base from V and 3 bases from J, with 17 bases between. Here the CDR3 DNA reads TGTGCCAGCTCACCACAAGAGGTGGGACCTGGGACAGATACGCAGTATTTT. The encoded protein is CASSPQEVGPGTDTQYF.

The sample holds a few counts of this clone. V and J are TRBV6-1 and TRBJ2-2; D is ambiguous. The CDR3 is 12 amino acids. V was shortened by 7 bases and J by 3 bases, with 6 bases between the two germline ends. Germline CDR1 and CDR2: MNHNS and SASEGT. The CDR3 region is CASNYYTGELFF. The CDR3 DNA reads as TGTGCCAGCAACTACTACACCGGGGAGCTGTTTTTT.

This clone appeared once. This chain joins TRBV28 and TRBJ1-5; D remains ambiguous. Trimming removed 6 bases at V and 2 bases at J, with 17 bases between. The CDR3 contains 16 residues. CDR1 and CDR2 (germline): MDHEN, SYDVKM. This CDR3 reads CASSPRWGTGNQPQHF. CDR3 in DNA: TGTGCCAGCAGCCCCAGGTGGGGTACGGGCAATCAGCCCCAGCATTTT.

This clone turned up a few times. The CDR3 DNA reads as TGTGCCAGCAGCTCGACAGGCGGGATGATGAACACTGAAGCTTTCTTT. Protein product: CASSSTGGMMNTEAFF. The rearrangement uses TRBV7-9 and TRBJ1-1; a possible D gene is TRBD1 (6 bases). This CDR3 region has 16 residues. Trimming pared 4 bases from V and 0 bases from J, leaving 15 bases between. CDR1 is SEHNR and CDR2 is FQNEAQ in the germline V gene (reference sequence).

This chain uses TRBV6-5 with TRBJ2-2, with D uncertain. Trimming shortened V by 10 bases and J by 2 bases, and 8 bases separated the two germline ends. CDR3 length: 12 amino acids. The V gene's germline CDR1 is MNHEY and CDR2 SVGAGI. The CDR3 spells CATMVNTGELFF. CDR3 bases: TGTGCCACGATGGTCAACACCGGGGAGCTGTTTTTT.

In the case of this clone: This sample includes further DNA sequences coding for the same CDR3. The genes are TRBV4-2 and TRBJ2-2; D not resolved. V lost 0 bases and J lost 6, with 5 bases in between. This CDR3 contains 13 residues. Per the germline V gene, CDR1 is LGHNA and CDR2 is YNFKEQ. CDR3 region: CASSQDTAGELFF. Written as DNA, the CDR3 is TGTGCCAGCAGCCAAGATACAGCCGGGGAGCTGTTTTTT.

This clone was recorded a few times. The chain recombines TRBV2 with TRBJ1-2; 7 nucleotides match TRBD1. V trimming: 6 bases; J trimming: 3 bases; junction bases outside the gene matches: 19. Per germline, CDR1 SNHLY and CDR2 FYNNEI. This CDR3 region has 18 residues. The CDR3 reads CASRGGQDGAEGYYGYTF. The CDR3 coding sequence is TGTGCCAGCAGGGGAGGACAGGATGGGGCCGAAGGGTACTATGGCTACACCTTC.

The J gene is TRBJ2-1, the V gene TRBV5-4; 9 nucleotides agree with TRBD1. The length of the CDR3 is 12 residues. Germline trimming cut 5 bases from V and 6 bases from J; bases unmatched to any gene: 0. Germline CDR1 reads SGHNT; CDR2 reads YYREEE (reference sequence). As DNA, the CDR3 is TGTGCCAGCAGGGACAGGGGCAATGAGCAGTTCTTC. The encoded protein is CASRDRGNEQFF.

In its sample, this clone was seen a few times. The chain joins TRBV6-5 to TRBJ2-5, with D tentatively TRBD1 (6 bases). V dropped 4 bases and J dropped 6 bases, with 15 bases sitting between them. Germline V lookup: CDR1 MNHEY, CDR2 SVGAGI. The CDR3 has 14 amino acids. CDR3 residues: CASSSDHRVQTQYF. CDR3 DNA: TGTGCCAGCAGTTCGGACCACAGGGTGCAGACCCAGTACTTC.

This rearrangement joins TRBV11-2 to TRBJ2-7; a weak D match, TRBD1 (6 bases). The ends were cut back, 5 bases at V and 3 bases at J, with 14 bases in the middle. This CDR3 spans 14 amino acids. Germline V gene data show CDR1 as SGHAT and CDR2 as FQNNGV. The CDR3 nucleotides are TGTGCCAGCAGCCTTGCTACAGGGAACTACGAGCAGTACTTC. Protein sequence: CASSLATGNYEQYF. The complete variable domain, with remaining parts taken from reference TRBV11-2 and TRBJ2-7, reads EAGVAQSPRYKIIEKRQSVAFWCNPISGHATLYWYQQILGQGPKLLIQFQNNGVVDDSQLPKDRFSAERLKGVDSTLKIQPAKLEDSAVYLCASSLATGNYEQYFGPGTRLTVT.

Concerning this clone: This same CDR3 is encoded by further DNA sequences in the sample. The V and J genes are TRBV6-5 and TRBJ2-7; D unresolved. The CDR3 contains 14 residues. Looked up from germline, CDR1 is MNHEY and CDR2 is SVGAGI. The V end lost 0 bases, the J end lost 1 base, and 7 bases lay between the germline ends. The DNA for the CDR3 is TGTGCCAGCAGTTACTCTGGGCAGTCCTACGAGCAGTACTTC. As protein: CASSYSGQSYEQYF.

The chain employs TRBV19 and TRBJ2-5; tentatively, D is TRBD1 (6 bases). Deletions cut 8 bases from V and 2 bases from J, with 18 bases between. Per germline, CDR1 LNHDA and CDR2 SQIVND (reference sequence). The length of the CDR3 is 15 residues. CDR3 residues: CASSRQANLQETQYF. The DNA of the CDR3 is TGTGCCAGTTCCCGACAGGCAAATCTACAAGAGACCCAGTACTTC.

This clone was seen more than once but under ten times. The chain employs TRBV15 and TRBJ2-7, with D unresolved. Deletions cut 0 bases from V and 5 bases from J, with 8 bases between. The CDR3 spans 13 residues. Germline lookup yields CDR1 LNHNV and CDR2 YYDKDF (reference sequence). CDR3 nucleotide sequence: TGTGCCACCAGCAGAGATCTTAACGACGAGCAGTACTTC. Amino acid sequence: CATSRDLNDEQYF.

The J gene is TRBJ1-2, the V gene TRBV29-1; tentatively, D is TRBD1 (6 bases). The germline V and J ends were trimmed by 1 base and 4 bases, with 10 bases remaining between them. CDR1 is SQVTM, CDR2 ANQGSEA, per germline. This CDR3 is built from 13 residues. CDR3 nucleotides: TGCAGCGTTGAAGTGAACAGGGTCTATGGCTACACCTTC. Translated, it gives CSVEVNRVYGYTF.

The CDR3 sequence: CACDFGTGSTDTQYF. Written as DNA, the CDR3 is TGCGCCTGCGACTTTGGGACGGGCAGCACAGATACGCAGTATTTT. The genes are TRBV10-2 and TRBJ2-3; D tentatively reads TRBD1 or TRBD2 (5 bases each). Germline CDR1 WSHSY, CDR2 SAAADI. Trimming took 11 bases from V and 0 from J, leaving 18 bases between them. This CDR3 is 15 amino acids long.

This chain joins TRBV7-9 and TRBJ2-3, with D possibly matching TRBD2 (7 bases). In germline, CDR1 is SEHNR, CDR2 FQNEAQ (reference sequence). V lost 0 bases, J lost 7 bases, and 14 bases lay in between. The CDR3 has 15 residues. CDR3 coding DNA: TGTGCCAGCAGCTTAGCGGGGGGGCCTATGTATACGCAGTATTTT. It specifies CASSLAGGPMYTQYF.

V is TRBV28 and J is TRBJ1-4, with TRBD1 identical over 7 bases. The CDR3 is 14 amino acids. Germline assignment: CDR1 MDHEN and CDR2 SYDVKM. Unmatched junction bases numbered 3, after V lost 8 bases and J lost 0 bases. CDR3 loop: CASSGQATNEKLFF. Here the CDR3 DNA reads TGTGCCAGCTCCGGACAGGCAACTAATGAAAAACTGTTTTTT.

The chain couples TRBV19 to TRBJ1-2; possible D gene TRBD1, 6 bases. The CDR3 extends over 13 amino acids. Between the trimmed V and J ends, which lost 8 bases and 4 bases, there was a span of 14 bases. Germline loops: CDR1 LNHDA, CDR2 SQIVND (reference sequence). The DNA of the CDR3 is TGTGCCAGTGTTGGGGACAATGTCTATGGCTACACCTTC. This sequence encodes CASVGDNVYGYTF.

The chain employs TRBV10-2 and TRBJ1-5; possible D gene TRBD1, 6 bases. The V end was cut by 6 bases, the J end by 6 bases, with 12 bases between. The CDR3 spans 13 residues. Germline lookup yields CDR1 WSHSY and CDR2 SAAADI. This chain's CDR3 is CASSIGGGQPQHF. CDR3 nucleotides: TGCGCCAGCAGCATAGGGGGGGGTCAGCCCCAGCATTTT.

This clone came up a few times. The gene calls are TRBV29-1 and TRBJ1-4; D possibly corresponds to TRBD1 (5 bases). V lost 7 bases and J 4 bases, leaving 10 bases between the germline ends. The V gene's germline CDR1 is SQVTM and CDR2 ANQGSEA. The CDR3 is made up of 12 amino acids. The CDR3 coding sequence is TGCAGCGCCACAGGCTTTAATGAAAAACTGTTTTTT. It yields the protein CSATGFNEKLFF. The entire variable domain, with the rest obtained from reference TRBV29-1 and TRBJ1-4, is as follows: SAVISQKPSRDICQRGTSLTIQCQVDSQVTMMFWYRQQPGQSLTLIATANQGSEATYESGFVIDKFPISRPNLTFSTLTVSNMSPEDSSIYLCSATGFNEKLFFGSGTQLSVL.

In its sample, this clone was seen a few times. The V call is TRBV5-1, the J call TRBJ2-5; TRBD2 matches at 10 bases. The CDR3 is 16 residues long. Looked up from germline, CDR1 is SGHRS and CDR2 is YFSETQ. Trimming took 0 bases from V and 5 from J; bases not matched to a gene: 7. The CDR3 here is CASSLAPSGGTETQYF. The CDR3 nucleotides are TGCGCCAGCAGCTTGGCCCCTAGCGGGGGAACGGAGACCCAGTACTTC.

This clone has more than one count but fewer than ten. The CDR3: CASSDRTRAQPQHF. The CDR3 DNA sequence: TGTGCCAGCAGCGACCGGACCCGGGCTCAGCCCCAGCATTTT. The chain combines TRBV7-9 with TRBJ1-5, with unresolved D. CDR1 and CDR2 (germline): SEHNR, FQNEAQ (reference sequence). V was cut by 5 bases and J by 6 bases, with 14 bases left in between. This CDR3 comprises 14 residues.

This chain uses TRBV23-1 with TRBJ1-6, with D unresolved. Being an ORF, TRBV23-1 has a function that is uncertain. CDR3 length: 16 residues. Trimming stripped 3 bases from V and 6 bases from J, with 15 bases between. The CDR3 nucleotides read TGCGCCAGCAGTCACCTGGGCGGTCCTTCTAATTCACCCCTCCACTTT. Translation gives CASSHLGGPSNSPLHF.

The chain recombines TRBV6-5 with TRBJ2-7; D may correspond to TRBD1 or TRBD2 (5 bases each). The CDR3 runs 15 residues. In germline, CDR1 is MNHEY, CDR2 SVGAGI. V shed 0 bases and J shed 2 bases, with 11 bases lying between them. The CDR3 region has the DNA TGTGCCAGCAGTTACTCGCGAGGGGAGACCTACGAGCAGTACTTC. Protein: CASSYSRGETYEQYF.

On this clone itself: Mismatch with germline at one junction end may stem from a read error. The chain joins TRBV10-3 to TRBJ2-7; TRBD2 agrees at 10 bases. The CDR3 is 14 amino acids. Germline lookup yields CDR1 ENHRY and CDR2 SYGVKD. The CDR3 DNA follows: TGTGCCATCAGTGAGTCCTTAGGACTAGCGGCAACTTTGTTC. It specifies CAISESLGLAATLF.

The chain links TRBV5-1 to TRBJ1-6; perhaps TRBD1 as D (5 bases). The CDR3 runs 15 residues. The germline gives CDR1 SGHRS, CDR2 YFSETQ. The V and J ends lost 1 base and 10 bases respectively, with 15 bases between them. The CDR3 nucleotides read TGCGCCAGCAGCTTGCTCGGGACGGAGGGGTCACCCCTCCACTTT. It specifies CASSLLGTEGSPLHF.

The rearrangement joins TRBV5-4 to TRBJ2-7; possibly TRBD1 for D (5 bases). Trimming cost V 0 bases and J 3 bases, with 13 bases left between them. The CDR3 consists of 15 residues. CDR1 and CDR2 (germline): SGHNT, YYREEE (reference sequence). CDR3 in DNA: TGTGCCAGCAGCTTGGCCCAGGGCGCGAACTACGAGCAGTACTTC. Amino acid sequence: CASSLAQGANYEQYF.

This clone was recorded a few times. The chain employs TRBV6-6 and TRBJ1-2; 7 nucleotides match TRBD1. The CDR3 has 14 amino acids. Germline CDR1 is MNHNY and CDR2 is SVGAGI (reference sequence). The trim removed 7 bases at V and 5 bases at J, leaving 10 bases unmatched. In DNA, the CDR3 is TGTGCCAGCACCCTCCAGGGGGGAGGGTATGGCTACACCTTC. Its translation: CASTLQGGGYGYTF.

The chain recombines TRBV5-1 with TRBJ2-1, with 10 bases lining up with TRBD1. Germline values: CDR1 SGHRS, CDR2 YFSETQ. The CDR3 covers 14 residues. V gave up 4 bases and J gave up 8 bases; unmatched junction bases: 6. Written as DNA, the CDR3 is TGCGCCAGCAGCGACAGGGGGCACTGGGATGAGCAGTTCTTC. Residues: CASSDRGHWDEQFF.

The V call is TRBV19, the J call TRBJ2-5; perhaps TRBD1 as D (6 bases). Between the trimmed V and J ends, which lost 2 bases and 5 bases, there was a span of 6 bases. CDR1 is LNHDA and CDR2 is SQIVND in the germline V gene (reference sequence). CDR3 size: 12 residues. CDR3 DNA: TGTGCCAGTAGTATAAGGGGGGAGACCCAGTACTTC. It yields the protein CASSIRGETQYF.